This TCR beta chain was captured by sequencing in a study of blood T cell repertoires in COVID-19. This CDR3 region has 14 residues. V was clipped by 5 bases and J by 3 bases, with 14 bases between them. Germline loops: CDR1 PRHDT, CDR2 FYEKMQ (reference sequence). In the original processing: Reference gene primer amplification gave nucleated cell count estimates. Only in-frame clones appear in the TCRdb table, and some are missing; sequencing was by immunoSEQ multiplex PCR. V, J and clone size are taken as reported in that table, and D and trimming were inferred from the DNA itself. The data hold more than 150,000 clones, with around 90% observed a single time.

The sequence derives from a man aged 50 to 59 with acute or convalescent COVID-19. The source material was peripheral blood. The rearrangement joins TRBV13 to TRBJ2-7; tentative D call: TRBD1 (5 bases). CDR3 DNA: TGTGCCAGCAGCCCCAGGACAAGGAACTACGAGCAGTACTTC. It is translated as CASSPRTRNYEQYF.